This TCR beta chain emerged from a study of blood T cell repertoires in COVID-19. Under the authors' procedure: Nucleated cell counts were estimated from reference gene primer amplification. TCRdb's table, derived via immunoSEQ multiplex PCR, lists solely in-frame clones and lacks some. Clone size and V and J calls were adopted from that table, with D and trimming inferred from the DNA. The data contain about 360,000 clones, about 88% of them singletons. Per germline, CDR1 KGHDR and CDR2 SFDVKD. The CDR3 runs to 15 residues. Trimming left V 5 bases short and J 1 base short, with 12 bases between. This receptor was identified in a woman aged 60-70 years with COVID-19, enrolled during active disease. The sequencing input was peripheral blood. The chain employs TRBV24-1 and TRBJ2-3, with D possibly matching TRBD2 (6 bases). CDR3 coding DNA: TGTGCCACCAGTGCCACGGGGGTGGGCACAGATACGCAGTATTTT. This translates into CATSATGVGTDTQYF.